These T cell receptor beta chains were read from a single sample in a study of T cell responses to AZD1222 COVID-19 vaccine. Libraries were prepared by immunoSEQ multiplex PCR; TCRdb keeps only in-frame clonotypes and omits some of them. The table lists 100,000 to 120,000 clones, over 85% of them singletons. The starting material was peripheral blood, obtained 28 days after the second AZD1222 dose. The origin of the receptors is an adult who received the AZD1222 COVID-19 vaccine. CDR3s include the opening cysteine and the closing phenylalanine or tryptophan. The order of the fields is V gene, D gene, J gene, CDR3 length, clone size, CDR3 DNA, CDR3 protein. A D gene is named only where the DNA matches it firmly. Only part of the rows carry a size: once, few, many, or a class if the clone is expanded.

TRBV4-1	-	TRBJ1-3	14	-	TGCGCCAGCAGTCAAATACGCTCTGGAAACACCATATATTTT	CASSQIRSGNTIYF
TRBV9	-	TRBJ2-5	14	-	TGTGCCAGCAGCGTAGATGGGGGGCAAGAGACCCAGTACTTC	CASSVDGGQETQYF
TRBV9	TRBD2	TRBJ2-7	14	once	TGTGCCAGCAGTAGGACTAGCGGGGCCTACGAGCAGTACTTC	CASSRTSGAYEQYF
TRBV6-2/TRBV6-3	TRBD1	TRBJ1-2	15	-	TGTGCCAGCAGTCGTCCCGGGACAGGGTTTGATGGCTACACCTTC	CASSRPGTGFDGYTF
TRBV10-2	-	TRBJ1-2	13	-	TGCGCCAGCGGGACGGGGGCTAACTATGGCTACACCTTC	CASGTGANYGYTF
TRBV18	TRBD1	TRBJ1-6	16	-	TGTGCCAGCTCACAAACGACAGGGGTTTTCGCTTCACCCCTCCACTTT	CASSQTTGVFASPLHF
TRBV28	TRBD1	TRBJ1-2	14	-	TGTGCCAGCGTGACAGGGGGCGCGGACTATGGCTACACCTTC	CASVTGGADYGYTF
TRBV5-1	-	TRBJ2-7	12	-	TGCGCCAGCAGCTTAAATATCTACGAGCAGTACTTC	CASSLNIYEQYF
TRBV7-2	-	TRBJ2-5	11	-	TGTGCCAGCAGCTTAGAACAGACCCAGTACTTC	CASSLEQTQYF
TRBV7-8	-	TRBJ2-2	14	-	TGTGCCAGCAGACGGGATGGGGGCACCGGGGAGCTGTTTTTT	CASRRDGGTGELFF
TRBV6-5	TRBD1	TRBJ1-2	13	-	TGTGCCAGCCGTCGACAGGGGAACCGTGGCTACACCTTC	CASRRQGNRGYTF
TRBV7-2	TRBD1	TRBJ1-1	17	-	TGTGCCAGCAGCTTCCCGGGGGGACAGGGGGTCAGGACTGAAGCTTTCTTT	CASSFPGGQGVRTEAFF
TRBV6-1	-	TRBJ2-7	12	-	TGTGCCAGCAGTGACAGAAACTACGAGCAGTACTTC	CASSDRNYEQYF
TRBV2	TRBD1	TRBJ1-2	13	-	TGTGCCAGCAGTGATCAGGGACAGATTGGCTACACCTTC	CASSDQGQIGYTF
TRBV7-2	-	TRBJ1-2	14	once	TGTGCCAGCAGCTTAAGTTCCCCTCGGGGTGGCTACACCTTC	CASSLSSPRGGYTF
TRBV6-1	TRBD2	TRBJ2-3	15	-	TGTGCCAGCAGTGAAGAGCGGGGGGGCACAGATACGCAGTATTTT	CASSEERGGTDTQYF
TRBV4-2	-	TRBJ2-1	14	-	TGTGCCAGCAGCCGTGGTTTGGCCGTCTATGAGCAGTTCTTC	CASSRGLAVYEQFF
TRBV3-1/TRBV3-2	-	TRBJ2-5	19	-	TGTGCCAGCAGCCCCCTAGCAGGGGGGGGGCCGGTAAGAAGAGAGACCCAGTACTTC	CASSPLAGGGPVRRETQYF
TRBV9	TRBD2	TRBJ2-2	15	-	TGTGCCAGCAGCGTAGTCGGGGGGTTCACCGGGGAGCTGTTTTTT	CASSVVGGFTGELFF
TRBV4-2	-	TRBJ2-1	19	-	TGTGCCAGCAGCCCTTCAATGGGTGGCCCACTGACTTCCTACAATGAGCAGTTCTTC	CASSPSMGGPLTSYNEQFF
TRBV27	-	TRBJ1-4	15	-	TGTGCCAGCAGTCCCCACGGGGCGATTAATGAAAAACTGTTTTTT	CASSPHGAINEKLFF
TRBV4-3	-	TRBJ2-7	15	-	TGCGCCAGCAGCCAAGACAGGTTTTCTCCCTACGAGCAGTACTTC	CASSQDRFSPYEQYF
TRBV18	-	TRBJ2-7	15	-	TGTGCCAGCTCACCAGGCGGGCTTAAGGCTTATGAGCAGTACTTC	CASSPGGLKAYEQYF
TRBV2	-	TRBJ1-2	14	-	TGTGCCAGCGGGGGATCCAAGACTAACTATGGCTACACCTTC	CASGGSKTNYGYTF
TRBV24-1	-	TRBJ2-3	15	-	TGTGCCACCAGTGACCCAGGGCGAGCGACAGATACGCAGTATTTT	CATSDPGRATDTQYF
TRBV5-1	TRBD1	TRBJ2-7	14	-	TGCGCCAGCAGCTCGACAGGGGGAATCTACGAGCAGTACTTC	CASSSTGGIYEQYF
TRBV7-8	TRBD1	TRBJ2-7	18	-	TGTGCCAGCAGCTTAACTGGACAGGCGTCCTCCTTTCCCTACGAGCAGTACTTC	CASSLTGQASSFPYEQYF
TRBV7-2	TRBD2	TRBJ2-1	15	once	TGTGCCAGCAGCTTTCTTAGCGGGGGGTATAGTGAGCAGTTCTTC	CASSFLSGGYSEQFF
TRBV18	-	TRBJ1-5	15	-	TGTGCCAGCTCACCACGGGCGGATAGCAATCAGCCCCAGCATTTT	CASSPRADSNQPQHF
TRBV10-2	-	TRBJ2-7	14	few	TGCGCCAGCAGTGCAACTGGAGGAACCAACGAGCAGTACTTC	CASSATGGTNEQYF
TRBV24-1	-	TRBJ1-4	14	-	TGTGCCACCGGAGACAGTGCAACTAATGAAAAACTGTTTTTT	CATGDSATNEKLFF
TRBV19	TRBD1	TRBJ2-7	16	-	TGTGCCAGTAGTGTATCTGGGACAGGGGGCGCCTACGAGCAGTACTTC	CASSVSGTGGAYEQYF
TRBV27	-	TRBJ1-2	14	-	TGTGCCAGCAGTTTATCGACGGGCTTGGGGGGCTACACCTTC	CASSLSTGLGGYTF
TRBV24-1	-	TRBJ2-7	13	-	TGTGCCACCAGTGATTTGAATCAACTTGAGCAGTACTTC	CATSDLNQLEQYF
TRBV5-5	-	TRBJ2-3	16	-	TGTGCCAGCAGCCTGGTTGGAAGGCGCAGCACAGATACGCAGTATTTT	CASSLVGRRSTDTQYF
TRBV19	-	TRBJ1-5	14	once	TGTGCCAGTAGTATAGAAGGGCTCGGTCAGCCCCAGCATTTT	CASSIEGLGQPQHF
TRBV6-5	TRBD2	TRBJ2-3	14	-	TGTGCCAGCACCTCTAGCGGAGGCACAGATACGCAGTATTTT	CASTSSGGTDTQYF
TRBV6-6	-	TRBJ2-5	14	-	TGTGCCAGCAGCCCCCCCAGGGGCCAAGAGACCCAGTACTTC	CASSPPRGQETQYF
TRBV11-3	TRBD1	TRBJ1-3	17	-	TGTGCCAGCAGCTTAGGGGGAGACAGGGGGCGTATGAACACCATATATTTT	CASSLGGDRGRMNTIYF
TRBV29-1	-	TRBJ2-7	14	-	TGCAGCGTTGAAGGGGGCGGAGGGAACTACGAGCAGTACTTC	CSVEGGGGNYEQYF
TRBV4-3	TRBD1	TRBJ1-6	15	few	TGCGCCAGCAGCCAGGGGACAGGGGGCGTTTCACCCCTCCACTTT	CASSQGTGGVSPLHF
TRBV3-1/TRBV3-2	-	TRBJ1-2	12	few	TGTGCCAGCAGCCCGAGGGTGGGTGGCTACACCTTC	CASSPRVGGYTF
TRBV27	TRBD1	TRBJ2-7	15	-	TGTGCCAGCAGTTTATATGGGACAGGGAGCTACGAGCAGTACTTC	CASSLYGTGSYEQYF
TRBV2	-	TRBJ1-1	16	-	TGTGCCAGCAGTTTTTCCAGGGGCCGAATGAACACTGAAGCTTTCTTT	CASSFSRGRMNTEAFF
TRBV27	-	TRBJ2-7	14	-	TGTGCCAGCAGTTTAGGGGGTAACAGGGACGAGCAGTACTTC	CASSLGGNRDEQYF
TRBV18	TRBD2	TRBJ2-7	14	-	TGTGCCAGCTCACCGGCGGGGGGTATAGGCGAGCAGTACTTC	CASSPAGGIGEQYF
TRBV19	TRBD1	TRBJ1-5	14	-	TGTGCCAGTAGTTTTCAGGGGGCCTGGCAGCCCCAGCATTTT	CASSFQGAWQPQHF
TRBV18	-	TRBJ2-5	14	-	TGTGCCAGCTCCCCGACCTTGGGGACGGAGACCCAGTACTTC	CASSPTLGTETQYF